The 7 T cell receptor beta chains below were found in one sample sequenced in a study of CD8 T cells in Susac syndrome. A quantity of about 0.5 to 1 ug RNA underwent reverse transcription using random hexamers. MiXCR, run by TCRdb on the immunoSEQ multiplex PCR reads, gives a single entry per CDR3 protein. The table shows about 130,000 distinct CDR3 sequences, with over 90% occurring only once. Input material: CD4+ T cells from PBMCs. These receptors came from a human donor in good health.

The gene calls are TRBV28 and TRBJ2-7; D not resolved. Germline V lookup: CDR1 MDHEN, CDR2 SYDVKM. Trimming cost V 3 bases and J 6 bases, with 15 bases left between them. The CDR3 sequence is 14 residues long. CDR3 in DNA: TGTGCCAGCAGTTTTCTTTCGAGAGGTCTCGAGCAGTACTTC. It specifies CASSFLSRGLEQYF.

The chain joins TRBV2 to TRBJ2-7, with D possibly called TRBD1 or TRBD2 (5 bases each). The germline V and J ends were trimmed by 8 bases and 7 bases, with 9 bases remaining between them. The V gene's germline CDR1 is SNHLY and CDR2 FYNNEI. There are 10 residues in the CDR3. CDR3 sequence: CASGDGEQYF. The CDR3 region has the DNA TGTGCCAGCGGGGACGGTGAGCAGTACTTC. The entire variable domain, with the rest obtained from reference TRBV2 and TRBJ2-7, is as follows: EPEVTQTPSHQVTQMGQEVILRCVPISNHLYFYWYRQILGQKVEFLVSFYNNEISEKSEIFDDQFSVERPDGSNFTLKIRSTKLEDSAMYFCASGDGEQYFGPGTRLTVT.

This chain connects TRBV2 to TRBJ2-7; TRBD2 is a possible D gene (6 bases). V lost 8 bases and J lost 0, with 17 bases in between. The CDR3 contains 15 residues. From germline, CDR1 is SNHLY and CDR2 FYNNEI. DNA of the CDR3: TGTGCCAGCCGGAGAGAACTAGCTCGCTCCTACGAGCAGTACTTC. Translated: CASRRELARSYEQYF. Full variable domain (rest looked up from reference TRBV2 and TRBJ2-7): EPEVTQTPSHQVTQMGQEVILRCVPISNHLYFYWYRQILGQKVEFLVSFYNNEISEKSEIFDDQFSVERPDGSNFTLKIRSTKLEDSAMYFCASRRELARSYEQYFGPGTRLTVT.

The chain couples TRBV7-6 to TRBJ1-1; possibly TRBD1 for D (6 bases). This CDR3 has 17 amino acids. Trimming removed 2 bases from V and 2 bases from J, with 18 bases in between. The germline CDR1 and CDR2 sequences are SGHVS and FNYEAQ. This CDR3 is CASSLYNAGAGNTEAFF. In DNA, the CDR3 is TGTGCCAGCAGCTTATACAACGCAGGGGCGGGAAACACTGAAGCTTTCTTT. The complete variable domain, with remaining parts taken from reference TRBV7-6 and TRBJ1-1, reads GAGVSQSPRYKVTKRGQDVALRCDPISGHVSLYWYRQALGQGPEFLTYFNYEAQQDKSGLPNDRFSAERPEGSISTLTIQRTEQRDSAMYRCASSLYNAGAGNTEAFFGQGTRLTVV.

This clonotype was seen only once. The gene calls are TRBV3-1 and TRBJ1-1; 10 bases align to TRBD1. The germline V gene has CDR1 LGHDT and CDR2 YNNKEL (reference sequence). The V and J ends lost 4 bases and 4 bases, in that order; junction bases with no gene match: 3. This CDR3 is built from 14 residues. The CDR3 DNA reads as TGTGCCAGCAGCCCGGGACAGGGGAGCACTGAAGCTTTCTTT. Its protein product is CASSPGQGSTEAFF.

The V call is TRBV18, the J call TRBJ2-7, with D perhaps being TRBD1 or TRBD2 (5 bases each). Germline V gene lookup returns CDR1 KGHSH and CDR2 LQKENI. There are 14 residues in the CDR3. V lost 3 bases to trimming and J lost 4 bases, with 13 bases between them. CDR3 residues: CASSPLEGTYEQYF. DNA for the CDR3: TGTGCCAGCTCACCTCTGGAAGGGACGTACGAGCAGTACTTC.

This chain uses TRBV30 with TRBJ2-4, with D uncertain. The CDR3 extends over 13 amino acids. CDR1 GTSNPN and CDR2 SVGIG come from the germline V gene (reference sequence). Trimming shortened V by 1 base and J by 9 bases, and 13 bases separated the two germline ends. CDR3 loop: CAWSEKEVRIQYF. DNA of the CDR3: TGTGCCTGGAGTGAGAAAGAAGTTCGCATTCAGTACTTC.